This entry lists 15 T cell receptor beta chains sequenced from one sample in a study of blood T cell repertoires in COVID-19. Sequenced by immunoSEQ multiplex PCR; TCRdb stores in-frame clones only, minus some. The table has about 130,000 clones, 75% to 90% seen once. The sample was peripheral blood. These receptors originate from a man in his 70s with acute or convalescent COVID-19.

V is TRBV3-1 (or the pseudogene TRBV3-2) and J is TRBJ2-1; D not resolved. This CDR3 comprises 13 residues. Deletions cut 4 bases from V and 4 bases from J, with 8 bases between. From germline, CDR1 is LGHDT and CDR2 YNNKEL (reference sequence). Here the CDR3 DNA reads TGTGCCAGCAGCCCTAACCCTTACAATGAGCAGTTCTTC. It translates to CASSPNPYNEQFF.

The CDR3 DNA reads as TGTGCCAGCAGCACCGGACAGGTCACTGAAGCTTTCTTT. Protein product: CASSTGQVTEAFF. The chain carries TRBV5-4 and TRBJ1-1; TRBD1 agrees at 7 bases. CDR3 length equals 13 residues. Germline V gives CDR1 SGHNT, CDR2 YYREEE (reference sequence). Trimming took 4 bases from V and 4 from J; bases not matched to a gene: 4.

The rearrangement joins TRBV9 to TRBJ1-3; no clear D gene. Germline V gene data show CDR1 as SGDLS and CDR2 as YYNGEE. V lost 3 bases to trimming and J lost 8 bases, with 15 bases between them. CDR3 length equals 14 residues. The CDR3 here is CASSAKGAGHTIYF. CDR3 coding DNA: TGTGCCAGCAGCGCGAAGGGCGCGGGCCACACCATATATTTT. The variable domain in full, with the rest retrieved from reference TRBV9 and TRBJ1-3, is DSGVTQTPKHLITATGQRVTLRCSPRSGDLSVYWYQQSLDQGLQFLIQYYNGEERAKGNILERFSAQQFPDLHSELNLSSLELGDSALYFCASSAKGAGHTIYFGEGSWLTVV.

The chain employs TRBV5-5 and TRBJ2-7, with D perhaps TRBD2 (6 bases). Per germline, CDR1 SGHKS and CDR2 YYEKEE (reference sequence). V gave up 4 bases and J gave up 6 bases, with 11 bases separating them. This CDR3 region has 12 residues. For the CDR3, the DNA is TGTGCCAGCAGCCTCTGGGACTCCGAGCAGTACTTC. This codes for CASSLWDSEQYF.

In DNA form, the CDR3 reads TGTGCCAGCAGTTTAATTTCCAGGGCCTACGAGCAGTACTTC. The encoded protein is CASSLISRAYEQYF. This chain joins TRBV27 and TRBJ2-7; perhaps TRBD1 as D (5 bases). CDR1 and CDR2 (germline): MNHEY, SMNVEV (reference sequence). The CDR3 extends over 14 amino acids. V lost 2 bases, J lost 2 bases, and 10 bases lay in between.

The rearrangement links TRBV29-1 to TRBJ2-7; 10 positions match TRBD1. The ends lost 4 bases at V and 5 bases at J; junction bases unmatched: 8. The CDR3 loop spans 14 amino acids. Germline assignment: CDR1 SQVTM and CDR2 ANQGSEA. This chain's CDR3 is CSVVGGTGADEQYF. The CDR3 nucleotides are TGCAGCGTTGTTGGTGGGACAGGGGCCGACGAGCAGTACTTC.

The genes are TRBV28 and TRBJ1-5; unclear D gene. From germline, CDR1 is MDHEN and CDR2 SYDVKM. The V end was cut by 7 bases, the J end by 2 bases, with 18 bases between. The CDR3 has 16 amino acids. CDR3 loop: CASTSAGRGGNQPQHF. The CDR3 nucleotides read TGTGCCAGCACCTCCGCCGGCCGCGGGGGCAATCAGCCCCAGCATTTT.

The V call is TRBV30, the J call TRBJ2-7; D is possibly TRBD1 (6 bases). Per the germline V gene, CDR1 is GTSNPN and CDR2 is SVGIG (reference sequence). The CDR3 covers 12 residues. The V end was cut by 8 bases, the J end by 5 bases, with 16 bases between. Written as DNA, the CDR3 is TGTGCCATCAGCGCAGGGGTCGACGAGCAGTACTTC. Residues: CAISAGVDEQYF.

In this sample, this clone turned up a few times. The genes are TRBV7-9 and TRBJ1-4; 9 bases fit TRBD1. With 4 bases clipped from V and 5 bases from J, the junction kept 5 bases outside the gene matches. Germline CDR1 SEHNR, CDR2 FQNEAQ (reference sequence). The CDR3 is 15 amino acids. In DNA, the CDR3 is TGTGCCAGCAGCTCACCCGGGACAGGGAATGAAAAACTGTTTTTT. Its protein is CASSSPGTGNEKLFF. Drawing the rest from reference TRBV7-9 and TRBJ1-4, the complete variable domain is DTGVSQNPRHKITKRGQNVTFRCDPISEHNRLYWYRQTLGQGPEFLTYFQNEAQLEKSRLLSDRFSAERPKGSFSTLEIQRTEQGDSAMYLCASSSPGTGNEKLFFGSGTQLSVL.

The gene calls are TRBV5-8 and TRBJ1-5; 7 nucleotides agree with TRBD1. This CDR3 region has 16 residues. V lost 1 base and J lost 5; bases outside the gene matches: 9. CDR1 SGHTS and CDR2 YDEGEE come from the germline V gene. The CDR3 here is CASSLNGRGWYQPQHF. The CDR3 coding sequence is TGTGCCAGCAGCTTGAACGGCAGGGGGTGGTATCAGCCCCAGCATTTT.

Details on this clone: The sample has other DNA sequences that encode this CDR3 too. The gene calls are TRBV9 and TRBJ2-2, with 9 bases identical to TRBD2. Germline V CDR1 and CDR2: SGDLS, YYNGEE. The CDR3 is 17 amino acids. Trimming cost V 4 bases and J 5 bases; bases outside gene matches: 12. The CDR3 DNA is TGTGCCAGCAGCCTAAGACTCGCGGGGGGGACGACCGGGGAGCTGTTTTTT. Residues: CASSLRLAGGTTGELFF.

The V and J genes are TRBV18 and TRBJ1-1; the D gene is possibly TRBD1 (5 bases). The CDR3 consists of 14 residues. Between the trimmed V and J ends, which lost 1 base and 1 base, there was a span of 7 bases. CDR1 KGHSH and CDR2 LQKENI come from the germline V gene. The CDR3 DNA reads TGTGCCAGCTCACCACTTGGACAGAACACTGAAGCTTTCTTT. Protein: CASSPLGQNTEAFF. The full variable domain, its missing parts supplied by reference TRBV18 and TRBJ1-1, is NAGVMQNPRHLVRRRGQEARLRCSPMKGHSHVYWYRQLPEEGLKFMVYLQKENIIDESGMPKERFSAEFPKEGPSILRIQQVVRGDSAAYFCASSPLGQNTEAFFGQGTRLTVV.

The rearrangement joins TRBV5-1 to TRBJ1-2; D is possibly TRBD1 (5 bases). Trimming removed 4 bases from V and 6 bases from J, with 22 bases in between. Germline lookup yields CDR1 SGHRS and CDR2 YFSETQ. The CDR3 spans 16 residues. The CDR3: CASSPDGDYPSNGYTF. The CDR3 coding sequence is TGCGCCAGCAGCCCGGACGGGGACTACCCTTCGAATGGCTACACCTTC.

The rearrangement links TRBV6-6 to TRBJ2-7; 12 nucleotides line up with TRBD2. CDR1 is MNHNY, CDR2 SVGAGI, per germline (reference sequence). V shed 5 bases and J 2 bases; nucleotides not matched to a gene: 4. The CDR3 sequence is 15 residues long. The CDR3 here is CASSKPSGGAYEQYF. In DNA form, the CDR3 reads TGTGCCAGCAGTAAACCTAGCGGGGGGGCCTACGAGCAGTACTTC.

The rearrangement uses TRBV2 and TRBJ2-4; TRBD1 matches 8 bases. V was pared by 4 bases and J by 1 base, with 0 bases of the junction left unmatched. Germline CDR1 is SNHLY and CDR2 is FYNNEI. This CDR3 comprises 14 residues. The DNA of the CDR3 is TGTGCCAGCAGTGGACAGGGGGCCAAAAACATTCAGTACTTC. Translating it yields CASSGQGAKNIQYF.